The clone carrying this T cell receptor beta chain was seen a handful of times. CDR3 length: 13 amino acids. Germline V gene sequence: CDR1 LGHNT, CDR2 FRNRAP. V lost 6 bases to trimming and J lost 4 bases; unmatched junction nucleotides: 5. Produced via immunoSEQ multiplex PCR; TCRdb's table is partial and in-frame only. The repertoire has some 270,000 clones, about 86% of them found once; the top ten carry around 3.6%. This specimen belongs to a study of blood T cell repertoires in COVID-19. Sequenced input: PBMCs or T cells enriched from blood (not recorded which). This sequence originates from a man between 50 and 59 years old who had recovered from COVID-19. V is TRBV12-5 and J is TRBJ1-1; 7 nucleotides agree with TRBD1. CDR3 DNA sequence: TGTGCTAGTGGCCCTCACAGGGGCACTGAAGCTTTCTTT. This encodes CASGPHRGTEAFF.